This T cell receptor beta chain was found in a study of identical twins. The length of the CDR3 is 13 residues. Germline assignment: CDR1 MNHNY and CDR2 SVGAGI (reference sequence). V shed 4 bases and J shed 7 bases, with 11 bases lying between them. This clonotype was counted many times. After template switching added a universal primer site, the resulting cDNA carried unique molecular identifiers. TCRdb redid the calling of the 5' RACE reads with MiXCR, one entry per CDR3 protein. The data show 250,000 or so distinct CDR3 sequences, about 8.9% seen once. This sample also appeared in a second study, on yellow fever vaccine responses in identical twins.

The TCR sequence derives from a woman aged 18-29 years in good health. The V and J genes are TRBV6-6 and TRBJ2-1; D remains ambiguous. The sequenced material came from CD8+ T cells sorted from blood. CDR3 nucleotide sequence: TGTGCCAGCAGTTCCTCCCCCGGTAATGAGCAGTTCTTC. Its translation is CASSSSPGNEQFF.